This TCR beta chain originates from a study of OX40 agonist ivuxolimab in advanced cancers. Study as a whole: Aged 23 to 79 with a mean of approximately 57 years, they were around 85% male. Whole-study findings and limits: The study observed clonal expansion of CD4+ and CD8+ blood T cells by week 6 at 0.1 to 3.0 mg/kg.

About this clone itself: The antigen remains unidentified.

Germline CDR1 SGHNT, CDR2 YYREEE (reference sequence). Trimming removed 2 bases from V and 3 bases from J, with 6 bases in between. CDR3 size: 12 residues. The protocol was immunoSEQ multiplex PCR, while the TCRdb copy is restricted to in-frame clones and leaves out a portion. This sample carries fewer than 70,000 clones, around 80% of them seen once, and the ten largest clones take roughly 1.6%. Sequenced material: CD4+ or CD8+ T cells sorted from blood, taken in a trial of the OX40 agonist ivuxolimab. This sequence was found in an adult with an advanced solid tumor such as melanoma, head and neck, liver or kidney cancer. The V gene is TRBV5-4, the J gene TRBJ2-7; D gene ambiguous. In DNA form, the CDR3 reads TGTGCCAGCAGCTTTGACTTCTACGAGCAGTACTTC. Protein: CASSFDFYEQYF.